Listed below are T cell receptor beta chains from one sample, sequenced in a study of blood T cell repertoires in COVID-19. Sequenced by immunoSEQ multiplex PCR; TCRdb stores in-frame clones only, minus some. The sample has about 59,000 clones, 80% to 95% seen once. The sample taken for sequencing was peripheral blood. Every receptor here comes from an older man with acute or convalescent COVID-19. CDR3s include the opening cysteine and the closing phenylalanine or tryptophan. The order of the fields is D gene, V gene, J gene, clone size, CDR3 DNA, CDR3 protein. A D gene is named only where the DNA matches it firmly. The size entry is marked missing in some rows and otherwise reads once, few, many or a size class.

d_call: -; v_call: TRBV29-1; j_call: TRBJ1-5; clone_size: -; cdr3_nt: TGCAGCGTTGCCAATAGCAATCAGCCCCAGCATTTT; cdr3_aa: CSVANSNQPQHF
d_call: -; v_call: TRBV23-1; j_call: TRBJ2-5; clone_size: -; cdr3_nt: TGCGCCAGCAGTCAACAGGGGCCGGAGACCCAGTACTTC; cdr3_aa: CASSQQGPETQYF
d_call: -; v_call: TRBV29-1; j_call: TRBJ2-2; clone_size: once; cdr3_nt: TGCAGCGTTGCTAAAGCGAACACCGGGGAGCTGTTTTTT; cdr3_aa: CSVAKANTGELFF
d_call: TRBD1; v_call: TRBV18; j_call: TRBJ1-1; clone_size: -; cdr3_nt: TGTGCCAGCTCACGCGGAGGGACAGCGAACACTGAAGCTTTCTTT; cdr3_aa: CASSRGGTANTEAFF
d_call: -; v_call: TRBV6-2/TRBV6-3; j_call: TRBJ1-2; clone_size: -; cdr3_nt: TGTGCCAGCAGTCCGGGTCCTTCGGGCTACACCTTC; cdr3_aa: CASSPGPSGYTF
d_call: -; v_call: TRBV10-3; j_call: TRBJ2-6; clone_size: many; cdr3_nt: TGTGCCATCAAAGGACTGTCCTCTGGGGCCAACGTCCTGACTTTC; cdr3_aa: CAIKGLSSGANVLTF
d_call: -; v_call: TRBV29-1; j_call: TRBJ2-5; clone_size: -; cdr3_nt: TGCAGCGCTTACGGGGGAGGGGGAGAGACCCAGTACTTC; cdr3_aa: CSAYGGGGETQYF
d_call: -; v_call: TRBV19; j_call: TRBJ1-2; clone_size: -; cdr3_nt: TGTGCCAGTAGTATGGAATGGGCAGCAAACTATGGCTACACCTTC; cdr3_aa: CASSMEWAANYGYTF
d_call: -; v_call: TRBV2; j_call: TRBJ2-7; clone_size: -; cdr3_nt: TGTGCCAGCAGTGGACAGGTCGAGCAGTACTTC; cdr3_aa: CASSGQVEQYF
d_call: -; v_call: TRBV7-9; j_call: TRBJ2-3; clone_size: -; cdr3_nt: TGTGCCAGCAGCTTAGTGGGCAGCAGCACAGATACGCAGTATTTT; cdr3_aa: CASSLVGSSTDTQYF
d_call: TRBD1; v_call: TRBV19; j_call: TRBJ1-2; clone_size: -; cdr3_nt: TGTGCCAGTAGTATCCCCAAGACAGGGGGCGACTATGGCTACACCTTC; cdr3_aa: CASSIPKTGGDYGYTF
d_call: -; v_call: TRBV19; j_call: TRBJ1-3; clone_size: -; cdr3_nt: TGTGCCAGTAGTAGCGGCAGCTCTGGAAACACCATATATTTT; cdr3_aa: CASSSGSSGNTIYF
d_call: -; v_call: TRBV7-8; j_call: TRBJ1-4; clone_size: -; cdr3_nt: TGTGCCAGCAGCCCGTCGACAGCAACTAATGAAAAACTGTTTTTT; cdr3_aa: CASSPSTATNEKLFF
d_call: -; v_call: TRBV5-1; j_call: TRBJ1-4; clone_size: -; cdr3_nt: TGCGCCAGCAGCTTGACCTTTGACACAAATGAAAAACTGTTTTTT; cdr3_aa: CASSLTFDTNEKLFF
d_call: TRBD2; v_call: TRBV5-4; j_call: TRBJ2-3; clone_size: -; cdr3_nt: TGTGCCAGCAGCTTGCCCCTCGGGGGGGGCAGCCCAGATACGCAGTATTTT; cdr3_aa: CASSLPLGGGSPDTQYF
d_call: TRBD2; v_call: TRBV9; j_call: TRBJ2-1; clone_size: once; cdr3_nt: TGTGCCAGCAGCGTTACGGGGGGGCCCTACAATGAGCAGTTCTTC; cdr3_aa: CASSVTGGPYNEQFF
d_call: -; v_call: TRBV24-1; j_call: TRBJ2-2; clone_size: -; cdr3_nt: TGTGCCACCAGTGGGAGTTTAACCGGGGAGCTGTTTTTT; cdr3_aa: CATSGSLTGELFF
d_call: -; v_call: TRBV7-8; j_call: TRBJ1-5; clone_size: -; cdr3_nt: TGTGCCAGCAGCTTAGCTCGTACTGGCGGGCTGAAGGAGCCCCAGCATTTT; cdr3_aa: CASSLARTGGLKEPQHF
d_call: TRBD1; v_call: TRBV3-1/TRBV3-2; j_call: TRBJ1-5; clone_size: -; cdr3_nt: TGTGCCAGCAGCAGGGGGGGGACAGGGGGCAATCAGCCCCAGCATTTT; cdr3_aa: CASSRGGTGGNQPQHF
d_call: TRBD1; v_call: TRBV28; j_call: TRBJ1-6; clone_size: -; cdr3_nt: TGTGCCAGCAGTTCCCCCTCCGGGACAGGCGGTTCACCCCTCCACTTT; cdr3_aa: CASSSPSGTGGSPLHF
d_call: TRBD1; v_call: TRBV3-1/TRBV3-2; j_call: TRBJ1-1; clone_size: -; cdr3_nt: TGTGCCAGCAGCCTCGGACAGGGCGACACTGAAGCTTTCTTT; cdr3_aa: CASSLGQGDTEAFF
d_call: TRBD1; v_call: TRBV27; j_call: TRBJ2-2; clone_size: -; cdr3_nt: TGTGCCAGCAGTTTTTCGGGACAGGGGGCCCCCGGGGAGCTGTTTTTT; cdr3_aa: CASSFSGQGAPGELFF
d_call: TRBD2; v_call: TRBV7-8; j_call: TRBJ2-1; clone_size: -; cdr3_nt: TGTGCCAGCAGCTTAATAGCGGGGCACAATGAGCAGTTCTTC; cdr3_aa: CASSLIAGHNEQFF
d_call: TRBD2; v_call: TRBV6-4; j_call: TRBJ2-3; clone_size: -; cdr3_nt: TGTGCCAGCACCAAAGGACGGGGGGGCCATGATACGCAGTATTTT; cdr3_aa: CASTKGRGGHDTQYF
d_call: TRBD1; v_call: TRBV6-1; j_call: TRBJ1-2; clone_size: -; cdr3_nt: TGTGCCAGCAGTGAAGAGGGGACAGGGGGTTGGGGCTACACCTTC; cdr3_aa: CASSEEGTGGWGYTF
d_call: TRBD2; v_call: TRBV27; j_call: TRBJ2-5; clone_size: -; cdr3_nt: TGTGCCAGCAGCCCGACCGGACTAGCGGGGGGGAAGCCGGGAGAGACCCAGTACTTC; cdr3_aa: CASSPTGLAGGKPGETQYF